The 20 T cell receptor beta chains listed next were all sequenced from one sample in a study of Ad26.COV2.S vaccination and SARS-CoV-2 variants. Treatment in this sample: approximately 18 received Ad26.COV2.S at low or high dose, single or two shots; 5 received placebo; per-sample allocation not given. Repertoires come from day 63 after the first vaccine or placebo injection. Clones were read by immunoSEQ multiplex PCR, and TCRdb kept only the in-frame ones, dropping some. The sample consists of about 390,000 clones, more than 85% of them appearing once. Material: peripheral blood, obtained in a trial of Ad26.COV2.S vaccine versus placebo. The receptors stem from a person between 18 and 65 years old who received the Ad26.COV2.S COVID-19 vaccine or a placebo.

V is TRBV5-1 and J is TRBJ2-3; D not resolved. The CDR3 length is 12 residues. Germline CDR1 is SGHRS and CDR2 is YFSETQ. V was pared by 1 base and J by 4 bases, with 4 bases between. The CDR3 region is CASSLWSDTQYF. The CDR3 region has the DNA TGCGCCAGCAGCTTGTGGTCAGATACGCAGTATTTT.

V gene TRBV4-1 combines with J gene TRBJ1-2; weak D call: TRBD1 (5 bases). CDR3 length equals 17 residues. Germline CDR1 is MGHRA and CDR2 is YSYEKL. V was cut by 1 base and J by 2 bases, with 17 bases left in between. CDR3 coding DNA: TGCGCCAGCAGCCAAGGGGTCCGGACACGTGGGAACTATGGCTACACCTTC. It is translated as CASSQGVRTRGNYGYTF.

This sequence joins TRBV5-1 and TRBJ2-7; D possibly matches TRBD1 or TRBD2 (5 bases each). This CDR3 is 14 amino acids long. The V gene lost 3 bases and the J gene lost 2 bases, with 12 bases spanning the gap. From germline, CDR1 is SGHRS and CDR2 YFSETQ. CDR3 protein: CASSYGTTTYEQYF. The DNA for the CDR3 is TGCGCCAGCAGCTATGGGACCACAACCTACGAGCAGTACTTC.

The chain has TRBV7-7 and TRBJ1-4, with D possibly TRBD1 on 6 matching bases. From germline, CDR1 is SSHAT and CDR2 FNYEAQ (reference sequence). The CDR3 is made up of 16 amino acids. Trimming left V 5 bases short and J 12 bases short, with 25 bases between. This chain's CDR3 is CASSPDPGRTEAQLFF. The CDR3 bases are TGTGCCAGCAGCCCAGACCCGGGGAGGACAGAAGCCCAACTGTTTTTT.

The chain recombines TRBV6-2 or TRBV6-3 with TRBJ2-1, with D perhaps TRBD1 or TRBD2 (5 bases each). V lost 4 bases to trimming and J lost 7 bases, with 14 bases between them. Germline V gene lookup returns CDR1 MNHEY and CDR2 SVGEGT. CDR3 length: 14 residues. DNA for the CDR3: TGTGCCAGCAGTTGGGGACCAGAGGTTAATGAGCAGTTCTTC. Amino acid sequence: CASSWGPEVNEQFF.

The V and J genes are TRBV5-1 and TRBJ1-1; D unclear. Germline loops: CDR1 SGHRS, CDR2 YFSETQ. V lost 5 bases, J lost 4 bases, and 18 bases lay in between. The CDR3 has 15 residues. CDR3 protein: CASRSGIGRATEAFF. The DNA for the CDR3 is TGCGCCAGCAGATCTGGGATTGGAAGAGCCACTGAAGCTTTCTTT.

The CDR3 spells CASSQGAGWGTEAFF. CDR3 sequence (DNA): TGCGCCAGCAGCCAAGGGGCAGGGTGGGGCACTGAAGCTTTCTTT. The chain recombines TRBV4-3 with TRBJ1-1; D perhaps matches TRBD1 (5 bases). Deletions cut 1 base from V and 4 bases from J, with 13 bases between. This CDR3 has 15 residues. CDR1 LGHNA and CDR2 YSLEER come from the germline V gene.

The chain couples TRBV19 to TRBJ1-2, with TRBD1 matching 10 bases. CDR3 size: 13 residues. The V gene's germline CDR1 is LNHDA and CDR2 SQIVND (reference sequence). The junction had 4 bases not matched to a gene; V was cut back by 4 bases and J by 8 bases. CDR3 amino acids: CASSTPGQGGYTF. CDR3 nucleotides: TGTGCCAGTAGTACTCCGGGACAGGGGGGCTACACCTTC. The full variable domain, with the rest looked up from reference TRBV19 and TRBJ1-2, is DGGITQSPKYLFRKEGQNVTLSCEQNLNHDAMYWYRQDPGQGLRLIYYSQIVNDFQKGDIAEGYSVSREKKESFPLTVTSAQKNPTAFYLCASSTPGQGGYTFGSGTRLTVV.

The rearrangement uses TRBV19 and TRBJ1-2; unclear D gene. Trimming pared 5 bases from V and 8 bases from J, leaving 12 bases between. This CDR3 is 12 amino acids long. Germline V lookup: CDR1 LNHDA, CDR2 SQIVND (reference sequence). The CDR3 DNA is TGTGCCAGTAGTTTCCAGTCGGGGGGCTACACCTTC. It yields the protein CASSFQSGGYTF.

Note on this clone: This sample includes further DNA sequences coding for the same CDR3. The rearrangement joins TRBV5-1 to TRBJ2-1, with D possibly being TRBD2 (6 bases). V was shortened by 0 bases and J by 4 bases, with 8 bases between the two germline ends. The CDR3 extends over 14 amino acids. CDR1 and CDR2 (germline): SGHRS, YFSETQ. CDR3 sequence reads: CASSLGLGYNEQFF. The CDR3 DNA reads TGCGCCAGCAGCTTGGGACTAGGATACAATGAGCAGTTCTTC. Based on the CDR3 plus reference TRBV5-1 and TRBJ2-1, the full variable domain is KAGVTQTPRYLIKTRGQQVTLSCSPISGHRSVSWYQQTPGQGLQFLFEYFSETQRNKGNFPGRFSGRQFSNSRSEMNVSTLELGDSALYLCASSLGLGYNEQFFGPGTRLTVL.

A single count supports this clone. The rearrangement links TRBV29-1 to TRBJ1-1, with D possibly TRBD1 on 5 matching bases. The CDR3 covers 15 residues. V gave up 1 base and J gave up 1 base, with 13 bases separating them. Germline loops: CDR1 SQVTM, CDR2 ANQGSEA. CDR3 amino acids: CSVEGGVSPNTEAFF. CDR3 coding DNA: TGCAGCGTTGAAGGGGGGGTCAGCCCGAACACTGAAGCTTTCTTT.

This clone was picked up one time. V and J are TRBV5-4 and TRBJ1-2; a weak D match, TRBD1 (5 bases). This CDR3 comprises 14 residues. V dropped 4 bases and J dropped 0 bases, with 10 bases sitting between them. CDR1 SGHNT and CDR2 YYREEE come from the germline V gene (reference sequence). The CDR3 DNA sequence: TGTGCCAGCAGCAGGGACCTTGCTAACTATGGCTACACCTTC. This gives the protein CASSRDLANYGYTF.

This clone occurred a few times. The same CDR3 also results from other DNA sequences found in this sample. The V call is TRBV18, the J call TRBJ1-6; weak D call: TRBD1 (6 bases). The CDR3 consists of 14 residues. CDR1 and CDR2 (germline): KGHSH, LQKENI. Deletions cut 2 bases from V and 5 bases from J, with 7 bases between. CDR3 bases: TGTGCCAGCTCACCAAGGGGGAATAATTCACCCCTCCACTTT. Translating it yields CASSPRGNNSPLHF.

The rearrangement links TRBV29-1 to TRBJ2-7; D remains unclear. Trimming cost V 4 bases and J 2 bases, with 15 bases left between them. The CDR3 is made up of 14 amino acids. From germline, CDR1 is SQVTM and CDR2 ANQGSEA. The CDR3 region has the DNA TGCAGCGTTGGGTTCGAACCGATGGCCTACGAGCAGTACTTC. Translating it yields CSVGFEPMAYEQYF.

The chain employs TRBV5-4 and TRBJ2-2, with unresolved D. V dropped 4 bases and J dropped 2 bases, with 12 bases sitting between them. Germline V gene data show CDR1 as SGHNT and CDR2 as YYREEE (reference sequence). This CDR3 has 15 amino acids. The CDR3 sequence is CASSEPRDNTGELFF. The CDR3 nucleotides read TGTGCCAGCAGCGAACCCCGTGACAACACCGGGGAGCTGTTTTTT.

This chain joins TRBV30 and TRBJ2-3; 8 positions agree with TRBD1. The CDR3 is made up of 16 amino acids. V shed 2 bases, J shed 1 base, and the junction held 8 bases outside the gene matches. Germline V gene sequence: CDR1 GTSNPN, CDR2 SVGIG (reference sequence). The CDR3 bases are TGTGCCTGGAGTCCCGCAGGGGGCGAAGGCACAGATACGCAGTATTTT. Translated, it gives CAWSPAGGEGTDTQYF.

This rearrangement joins TRBV20-1 to TRBJ1-2, with 8 bases fitting TRBD1. There are 20 residues in the CDR3. From germline, CDR1 is DFQATT and CDR2 SNEGSKA (reference sequence). After removal of 3 bases from V and 0 bases from J, the junction contained 21 bases not matched to a gene. Written as DNA, the CDR3 is TGCAGTGCTAGTTCACCTTGGAAACCGGACAGGGTTACATCTAACTATGGCTACACCTTC. It codes for CSASSPWKPDRVTSNYGYTF.

This clone was recorded a few times. The chain has TRBV5-1 and TRBJ2-3; D is ambiguous. This CDR3 spans 14 amino acids. Germline V CDR1 and CDR2: SGHRS, YFSETQ. The V gene lost 5 bases and the J gene lost 0 bases, with 10 bases spanning the gap. CDR3 in amino acids: CASRPGSSTDTQYF. CDR3 in DNA: TGCGCCAGCAGACCGGGCTCTAGCACAGATACGCAGTATTTT.

With respect to this clone: This CDR3 is also generated by other DNA sequences in the sample. The chain employs TRBV11-2 and TRBJ2-3; 10 nucleotides agree with TRBD2. CDR3 size: 17 residues. Germline values: CDR1 SGHAT, CDR2 FQNNGV. Trimming took 1 base from V and 0 from J; bases not matched to a gene: 4. The CDR3 reads CASSLGSSGGSTDTQYF. DNA of the CDR3: TGTGCCAGCAGCTTAGGTAGTAGCGGGGGGAGCACAGATACGCAGTATTTT. The whole variable domain, remainder taken from reference TRBV11-2 and TRBJ2-3, is EAGVAQSPRYKIIEKRQSVAFWCNPISGHATLYWYQQILGQGPKLLIQFQNNGVVDDSQLPKDRFSAERLKGVDSTLKIQPAKLEDSAVYLCASSLGSSGGSTDTQYFGPGTRLTVL.

The chain uses TRBV6-5 and TRBJ2-6; D perhaps matches TRBD2 (6 bases). Looked up from germline, CDR1 is MNHEY and CDR2 is SVGAGI. V lost 11 bases and J 0 bases, leaving 8 bases between the germline ends. CDR3 length equals 13 residues. The CDR3 DNA reads TGTGCCGTCGGGAGCTCTGGGGCCAACGTCCTGACTTTC. Translated, it gives CAVGSSGANVLTF.